Each of the 11 T cell receptor beta chains below was sequenced from the same sample in a study of cytomegalovirus exposure and HLA in healthy donors (dated by TCRdb to the late 2010s). Receptors were amplified or captured by the immunoSEQ multiplex PCR assay. For the multiplex PCR, a mixture combining 60 forward primers for TCR Vbeta segments and 13 reverse primers for TCR Jbeta segments was used. Held by TCRdb, this immuneACCESS table contains in-frame sequences only and omits some clones. Under half of the omission traces to an unresolved V gene where checked; the cause of the rest is unknown. The sample includes 83,000 or so clones, with around 79% observed a single time. Clones ranked in the top ten supply over 12% of the sample. Material for sequencing was PBMCs. These receptors all come from a woman aged 40 to 49 in good health and CMV-seropositive.

This chain uses TRBV11-1 with TRBJ1-1; 8 positions match TRBD1. This CDR3 comprises 14 residues. Germline CDR1 reads SGHAT; CDR2 reads FQDESV (reference sequence). V trimming: 6 bases; J trimming: 10 bases; junction bases outside the gene matches: 13. The DNA of the CDR3 is TGTGCCAGCAGAACGAGGACAGGGATAGACGGAGCTTTCTTT. Its protein product is CASRTRTGIDGAFF.

This clone was observed a handful of times. This chain uses TRBV21-1 with TRBJ2-7; TRBD2 is the table's D call, not checked against the DNA. TRBV21-1 counts as a pseudogene. CDR3 length equals 15 residues. For the CDR3, the DNA is TGTGCCAGCACCCCCGGGGGGGGGTCCCACTACGAGCAGTACTTC. It encodes CASTPGGGSHYEQYF.

Worth noting for this clone: An end of the junction differs from the germline gene, which may be a read error. The chain joins TRBV7-9 to TRBJ2-7; D unclear. This CDR3 is 12 amino acids long. Germline-derived CDR1 and CDR2 are SEHNR and FQNEAQ (reference sequence). The CDR3 region is CSSSLLIYEQYF. CDR3 nucleotide sequence: TGTTCCAGCAGCTTACTAATATACGAGCAGTACTTC.

The chain couples TRBV9 to TRBJ2-7; D may be TRBD1 (5 bases). Germline loops: CDR1 SGDLS, CDR2 YYNGEE. CDR3 size: 15 residues. V gave up 0 bases and J gave up 3 bases, with 13 bases separating them. For the CDR3, the DNA is TGTGCCAGCAGCGTAGGGGGCACGGTCATCTACGAGCAGTACTTC. Translation gives CASSVGGTVIYEQYF.

V and J are TRBV28 and TRBJ1-2, with a tentative D call TRBD1 (5 bases). Per the germline V gene, CDR1 is MDHEN and CDR2 is SYDVKM. This CDR3 comprises 16 residues. Deletions cut 11 bases from V and 8 bases from J, with 30 bases between. The DNA of the CDR3 is TGTGCCGCATTGGGGCTCCCGGACGGTTTAGGGAACGGCTACACCTTC. Residues: CAALGLPDGLGNGYTF.

On this clone itself: This specimen includes other DNA sequences encoding the same CDR3. V and J are TRBV30 and TRBJ2-3, with a tentative D call TRBD2 (6 bases). V lost 3 bases, J lost 6 bases, and 19 bases lay in between. Germline CDR1 GTSNPN, CDR2 SVGIG (reference sequence). This CDR3 contains 15 residues. The CDR3 DNA reads TGTGCCTGGAGAATAGGAGCGGGTCTCACGGATACGCAGTATTTT. Residues: CAWRIGAGLTDTQYF.

The chain combines TRBV27 with TRBJ1-5; D not resolved. Germline V CDR1 and CDR2: MNHEY, SMNVEV (reference sequence). Trimming stripped 3 bases from V and 3 bases from J, with 6 bases between. The CDR3 contains 13 residues. CDR3 residues: CASSLHTNQPQHF. CDR3 DNA: TGTGCCAGCAGTTTGCACACCAATCAGCCCCAGCATTTT.

This chain connects TRBV19 to TRBJ1-1, with D perhaps matching TRBD1 (5 bases). V was cut by 7 bases and J by 4 bases, with 10 bases left in between. Germline lookup yields CDR1 LNHDA and CDR2 SQIVND (reference sequence). The CDR3 contains 12 residues. In nucleotides, the CDR3 is TGTGCCAGTATCGGGACTGTCACTGAAGCTTTCTTT. This gives the protein CASIGTVTEAFF.

V is TRBV7-9 and J is TRBJ2-2; 7 bases match TRBD1. The germline V gene encodes CDR1 SEHNR and CDR2 FQNEAQ (reference sequence). Trimming at V came to 5 bases and at J to 5 bases, leaving 8 bases not matched to a gene. This CDR3 region has 15 residues. The DNA of the CDR3 is TGTGCCAGCAGCGAGTCCGGGACAGCTACCGGGGAGCTGTTTTTT. Its protein is CASSESGTATGELFF.

The chain carries TRBV7-9 and TRBJ1-5; 10 nucleotides match TRBD1. The CDR3 runs 12 residues. The V segment lost 11 bases and the J segment 7 bases; nucleotides outside the gene matches: 5. Per germline, CDR1 SEHNR and CDR2 FQNEAQ (reference sequence). The CDR3 DNA follows: TGTGCCGTGGGGACAGGGGACCAGCCCCAGCATTTT. Residues: CAVGTGDQPQHF.

J is TRBJ1-5 and V is TRBV6-5, with 7 bases that match TRBD1. The CDR3 covers 15 residues. The germline gives CDR1 MNHEY, CDR2 SVGAGI. V was clipped by 6 bases and J by 7 bases; unmatched bases: 12. This CDR3 reads CASRTARAGGQPQHF. The CDR3 nucleotides read TGTGCCAGCAGAACAGCCCGAGCAGGGGGGCAGCCCCAGCATTTT.